Sequencing of this TCR beta chain was carried out in a study of T cell changes during pregnancy in multiple sclerosis. CDR1 and CDR2 (germline): GTSNPN, SVGIG (reference sequence). The CDR3 runs to 15 residues. The ends lost 2 bases at V and 8 bases at J; junction bases unmatched: 6. This clone was found once. Using immunoSEQ multiplex PCR, the repertoire was profiled, and TCRdb retains in-frame clones only, with some absent. The repertoire includes 50,000 or so clones, around nine tenths of them detected once, and about 0.37% sits in the top ten. The rearrangement uses TRBV30 and TRBJ2-1, with TRBD2 identical over 13 bases. The sequence was obtained from a female donor with multiple sclerosis, enrolled in a pregnancy study. The material sequenced was CD4+ T cells from peripheral blood mononuclear cells, taken before pregnancy. CDR3 DNA sequence: TGTGCCTGGAGTCCACTAGCGGGAGGGCCATATGAGCAGTTCTTC. This gives the protein CAWSPLAGGPYEQFF.